Below, one TCR beta chain is given with its context. What it binds is unknown. Here immunoSEQ multiplex PCR was the method, and the copy in TCRdb shows in-frame clones only, minus some. The sample has 80,000 to 90,000 clones; approximately 79% are singletons. This CDR3 comprises 14 residues. The junction had 8 bases not matched to a gene; V was cut back by 6 bases and J by 6 bases. CDR1 MDHEN and CDR2 SYDVKM come from the germline V gene. This sample is part of a study of OX40 agonist ivuxolimab in advanced cancers. Regarding the study as a whole: CD4+ and CD8+ T cells in blood underwent clonal expansion by week 6 at 0.1 to 3.0 mg/kg.

This clonotype was sampled from an adult with an advanced solid tumor such as melanoma, head and neck, liver or kidney cancer. The sample here was CD4+ or CD8+ T cells sorted from blood, taken in a trial of the OX40 agonist ivuxolimab. The rearrangement uses TRBV28 and TRBJ2-1, with 7 positions matching TRBD2. The CDR3 here is CASSPGGGSNEQFF. The CDR3 DNA sequence: TGTGCCAGCAGCCCTGGGGGGGGTTCCAATGAGCAGTTCTTC.